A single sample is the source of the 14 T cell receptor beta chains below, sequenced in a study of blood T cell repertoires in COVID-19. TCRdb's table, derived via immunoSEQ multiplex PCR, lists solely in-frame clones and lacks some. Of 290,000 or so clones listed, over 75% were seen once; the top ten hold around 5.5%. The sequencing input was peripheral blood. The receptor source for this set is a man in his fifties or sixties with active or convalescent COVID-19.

The CDR3 DNA reads TGTGCCAGCATGAAGGGGGTACAAGAGACCCAGTACTTC. It codes for CASMKGVQETQYF. The chain joins TRBV7-2 to TRBJ2-5, with D maybe TRBD1 (6 bases). V gave up 7 bases and J gave up 2 bases, with 11 bases separating them. This CDR3 comprises 13 residues. Germline lookup yields CDR1 SGHTA and CDR2 FQGNSA.

The CDR3 protein is CASRAGLAGPYEQYF. The CDR3, as DNA: TGTGCCAGCAGGGCGGGACTAGCGGGCCCCTACGAGCAGTACTTC. This chain connects TRBV6-5 to TRBJ2-7; 12 bases agree with TRBD2. Per germline, CDR1 MNHEY and CDR2 SVGAGI. V was clipped by 6 bases and J by 2 bases; unmatched bases: 5. There are 15 residues in the CDR3.

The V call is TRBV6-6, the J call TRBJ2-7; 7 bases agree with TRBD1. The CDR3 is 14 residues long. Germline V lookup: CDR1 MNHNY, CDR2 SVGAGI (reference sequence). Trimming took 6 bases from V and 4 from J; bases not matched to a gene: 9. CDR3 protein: CASSSGQTFYEQYF. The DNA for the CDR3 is TGTGCCAGCAGCTCGGGACAGACCTTTTACGAGCAGTACTTC.

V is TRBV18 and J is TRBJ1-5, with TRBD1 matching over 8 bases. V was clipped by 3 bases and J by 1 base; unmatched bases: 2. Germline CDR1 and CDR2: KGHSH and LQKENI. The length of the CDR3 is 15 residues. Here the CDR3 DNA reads TGTGCCAGCTCACCGGGACAGGTGAGCAATCAGCCCCAGCATTTT. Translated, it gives CASSPGQVSNQPQHF. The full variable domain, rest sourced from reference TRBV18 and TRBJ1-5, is NAGVMQNPRHLVRRRGQEARLRCSPMKGHSHVYWYRQLPEEGLKFMVYLQKENIIDESGMPKERFSAEFPKEGPSILRIQQVVRGDSAAYFCASSPGQVSNQPQHFGDGTRLSIL.

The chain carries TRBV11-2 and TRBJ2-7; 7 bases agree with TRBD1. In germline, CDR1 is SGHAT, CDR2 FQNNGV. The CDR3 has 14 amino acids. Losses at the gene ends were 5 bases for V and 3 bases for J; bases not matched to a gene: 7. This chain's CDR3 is CASSPDRTSYEQYF. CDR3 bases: TGTGCCAGCAGCCCGGACAGGACAAGCTACGAGCAGTACTTC.

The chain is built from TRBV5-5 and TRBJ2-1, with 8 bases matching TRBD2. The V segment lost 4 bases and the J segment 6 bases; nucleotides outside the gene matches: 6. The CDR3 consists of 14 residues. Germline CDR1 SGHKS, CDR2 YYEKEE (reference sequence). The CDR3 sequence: CASSPGGRANEQFF. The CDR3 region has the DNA TGTGCCAGCAGCCCGGGGGGGAGGGCCAATGAGCAGTTCTTC. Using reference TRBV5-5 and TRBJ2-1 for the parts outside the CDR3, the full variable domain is DAGVTQSPTHLIKTRGQQVTLRCSPISGHKSVSWYQQVLGQGPQFIFQYYEKEERGRGNFPDRFSARQFPNYSSELNVNALLLGDSALYLCASSPGGRANEQFFGPGTRLTVL.

The CDR3 spells CAWNSGRPASEQFF. Written as DNA, the CDR3 is TGTGCCTGGAACAGCGGGAGGCCCGCAAGTGAGCAGTTCTTC. The chain recombines TRBV30 with TRBJ2-1, with TRBD2 identical over 9 bases. With 4 bases clipped from V and 9 bases from J, the junction kept 10 bases outside the gene matches. This CDR3 region has 14 residues. Germline V gene lookup returns CDR1 GTSNPN and CDR2 SVGIG (reference sequence).

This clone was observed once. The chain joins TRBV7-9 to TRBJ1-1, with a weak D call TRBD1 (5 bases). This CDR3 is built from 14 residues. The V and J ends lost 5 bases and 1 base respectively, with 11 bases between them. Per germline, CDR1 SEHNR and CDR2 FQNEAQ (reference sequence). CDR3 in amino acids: CASSLGGENTEAFF. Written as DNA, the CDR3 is TGTGCCAGCAGCCTCGGGGGGGAGAACACTGAAGCTTTCTTT. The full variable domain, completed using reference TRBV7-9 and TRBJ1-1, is DTGVSQNPRHKITKRGQNVTFRCDPISEHNRLYWYRQTLGQGPEFLTYFQNEAQLEKSRLLSDRFSAERPKGSFSTLEIQRTEQGDSAMYLCASSLGGENTEAFFGQGTRLTVV.

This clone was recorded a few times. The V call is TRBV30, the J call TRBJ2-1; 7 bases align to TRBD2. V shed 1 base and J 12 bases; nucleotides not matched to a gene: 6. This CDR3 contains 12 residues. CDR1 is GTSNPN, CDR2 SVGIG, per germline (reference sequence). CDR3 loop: CAWSGGGRVQFF. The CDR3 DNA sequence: TGTGCCTGGAGTGGTGGCGGGAGAGTGCAGTTCTTC.

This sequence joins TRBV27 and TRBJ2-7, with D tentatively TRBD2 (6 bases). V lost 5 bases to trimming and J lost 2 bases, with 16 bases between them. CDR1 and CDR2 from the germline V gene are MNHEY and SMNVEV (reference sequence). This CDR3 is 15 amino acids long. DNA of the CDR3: TGTGCCAGCAGTCCCTACCGGGGACTTACCTACGAGCAGTACTTC. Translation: CASSPYRGLTYEQYF.

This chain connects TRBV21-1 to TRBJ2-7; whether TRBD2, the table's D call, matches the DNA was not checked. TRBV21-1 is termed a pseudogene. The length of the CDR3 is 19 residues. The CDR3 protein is CASSKVGRKRLAGVGEQYF. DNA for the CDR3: TGTGCCAGCAGCAAAGTAGGTAGGAAGCGACTAGCGGGAGTGGGCGAGCAGTACTTC.

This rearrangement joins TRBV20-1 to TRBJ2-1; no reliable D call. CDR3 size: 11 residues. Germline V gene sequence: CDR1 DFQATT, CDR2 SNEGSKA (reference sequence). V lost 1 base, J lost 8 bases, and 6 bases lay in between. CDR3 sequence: CSARGEYEQFF. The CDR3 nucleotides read TGCAGTGCTAGAGGAGAGTATGAGCAGTTCTTC.

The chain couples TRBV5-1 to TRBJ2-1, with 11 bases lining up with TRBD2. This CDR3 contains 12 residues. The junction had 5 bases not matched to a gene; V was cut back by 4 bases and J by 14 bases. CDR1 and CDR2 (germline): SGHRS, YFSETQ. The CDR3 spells CASSLTSGRKFF. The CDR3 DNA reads TGCGCCAGCAGCCTTACTAGCGGGAGAAAGTTCTTC.

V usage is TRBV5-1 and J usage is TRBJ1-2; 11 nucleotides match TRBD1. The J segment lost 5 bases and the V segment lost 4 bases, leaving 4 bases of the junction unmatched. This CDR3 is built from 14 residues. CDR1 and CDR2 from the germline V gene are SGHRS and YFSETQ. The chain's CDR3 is CASSAGQGEYGYTF. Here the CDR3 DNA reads TGCGCCAGCAGCGCGGGACAGGGGGAATATGGCTACACCTTC.